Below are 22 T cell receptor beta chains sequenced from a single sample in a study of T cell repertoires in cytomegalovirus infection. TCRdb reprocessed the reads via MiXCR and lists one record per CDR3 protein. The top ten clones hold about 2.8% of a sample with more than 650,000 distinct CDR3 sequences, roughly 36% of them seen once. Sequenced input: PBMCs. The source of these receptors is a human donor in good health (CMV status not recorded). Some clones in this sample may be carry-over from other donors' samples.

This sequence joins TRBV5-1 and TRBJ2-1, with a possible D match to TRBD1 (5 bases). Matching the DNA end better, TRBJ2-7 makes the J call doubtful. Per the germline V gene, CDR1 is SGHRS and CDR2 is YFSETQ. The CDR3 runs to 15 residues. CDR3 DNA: TGCGCCAGCAGCTTAAGGGGAACAACCTACAATGAGCAGTACTTC. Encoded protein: CASSLRGTTYNEQYF.

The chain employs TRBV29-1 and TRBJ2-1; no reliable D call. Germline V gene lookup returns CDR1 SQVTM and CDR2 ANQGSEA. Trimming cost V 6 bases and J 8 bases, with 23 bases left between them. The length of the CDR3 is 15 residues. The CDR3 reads CSVLSGLQFDDEQFF. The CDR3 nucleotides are TGCAGCGTCCTTTCGGGCCTTCAGTTCGACGATGAGCAGTTCTTC.

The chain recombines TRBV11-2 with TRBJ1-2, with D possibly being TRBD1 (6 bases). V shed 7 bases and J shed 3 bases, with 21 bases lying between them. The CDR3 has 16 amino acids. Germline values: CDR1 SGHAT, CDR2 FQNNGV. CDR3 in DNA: TGTGCCAGCACCCGGGGGCTCCGGTCGATGGACTATGGCTACACCTTC. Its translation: CASTRGLRSMDYGYTF.

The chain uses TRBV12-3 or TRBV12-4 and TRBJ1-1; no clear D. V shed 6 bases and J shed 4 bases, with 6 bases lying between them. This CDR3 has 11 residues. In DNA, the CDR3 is TGTGCCAGCAGATCTGCCACTGAAGCTTTCTTT. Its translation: CASRSATEAFF.

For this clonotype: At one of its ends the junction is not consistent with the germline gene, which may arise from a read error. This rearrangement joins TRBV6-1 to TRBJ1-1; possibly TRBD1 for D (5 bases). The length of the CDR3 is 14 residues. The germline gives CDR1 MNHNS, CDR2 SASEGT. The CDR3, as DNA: TGTGCCGGCAGTGTAGGGCAGGGAATCACTGAAGCTTTCTTT. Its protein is CAGSVGQGITEAFF.

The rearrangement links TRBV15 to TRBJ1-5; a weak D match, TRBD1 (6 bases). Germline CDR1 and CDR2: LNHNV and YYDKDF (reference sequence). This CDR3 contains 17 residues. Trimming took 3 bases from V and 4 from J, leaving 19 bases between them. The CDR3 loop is CATSRKGGGRGNQPQHF. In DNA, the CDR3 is TGTGCCACCAGCAGGAAGGGCGGGGGGCGAGGAAATCAGCCCCAGCATTTT.

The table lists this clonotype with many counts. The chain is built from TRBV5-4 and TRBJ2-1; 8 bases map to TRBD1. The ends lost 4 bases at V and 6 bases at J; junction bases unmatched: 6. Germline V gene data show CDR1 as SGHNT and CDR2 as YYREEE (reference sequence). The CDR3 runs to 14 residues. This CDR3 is CASSPGGAGNEQFF. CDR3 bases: TGTGCCAGCAGCCCAGGGGGCGCTGGCAATGAGCAGTTCTTC.

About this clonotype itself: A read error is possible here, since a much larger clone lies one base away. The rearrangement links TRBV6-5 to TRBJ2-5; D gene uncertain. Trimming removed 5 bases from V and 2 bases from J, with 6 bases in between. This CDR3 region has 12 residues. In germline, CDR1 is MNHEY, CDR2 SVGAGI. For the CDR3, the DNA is TGTGCCAGCAGTGCGGATCAAGAGACCCAGTACTTC. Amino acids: CASSADQETQYF.

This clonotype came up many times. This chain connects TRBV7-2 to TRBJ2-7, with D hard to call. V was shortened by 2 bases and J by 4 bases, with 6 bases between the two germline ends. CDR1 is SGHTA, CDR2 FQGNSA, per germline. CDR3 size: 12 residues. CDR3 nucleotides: TGTGCCAGCAGCTTAATCGGATACGAGCAGTACTTC. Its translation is CASSLIGYEQYF.

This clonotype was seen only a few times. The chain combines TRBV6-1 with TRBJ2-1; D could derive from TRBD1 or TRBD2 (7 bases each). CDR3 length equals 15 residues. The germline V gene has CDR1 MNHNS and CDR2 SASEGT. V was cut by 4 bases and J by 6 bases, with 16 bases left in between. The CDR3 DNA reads TGTGCCAGCAGTGCCGGGGGGACAGAAACCAATGAGCAGTTCTTC. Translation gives CASSAGGTETNEQFF.

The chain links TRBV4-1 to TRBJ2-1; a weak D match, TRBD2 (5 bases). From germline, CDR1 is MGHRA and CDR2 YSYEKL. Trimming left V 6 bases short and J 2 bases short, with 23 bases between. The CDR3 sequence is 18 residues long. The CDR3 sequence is CASSPRPIKTEAYNEQFF. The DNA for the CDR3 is TGCGCCAGCAGTCCTAGGCCCATCAAGACGGAGGCCTACAATGAGCAGTTCTTC.

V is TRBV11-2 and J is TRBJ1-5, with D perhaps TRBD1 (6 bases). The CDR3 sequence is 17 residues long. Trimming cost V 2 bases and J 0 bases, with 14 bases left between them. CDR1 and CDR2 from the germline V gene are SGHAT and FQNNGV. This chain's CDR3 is CASSLTGSPHSNQPQHF. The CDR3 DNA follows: TGTGCCAGCAGCTTAACAGGGTCCCCGCATAGCAATCAGCCCCAGCATTTT. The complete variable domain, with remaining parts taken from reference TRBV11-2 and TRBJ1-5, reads EAGVAQSPRYKIIEKRQSVAFWCNPISGHATLYWYQQILGQGPKLLIQFQNNGVVDDSQLPKDRFSAERLKGVDSTLKIQPAKLEDSAVYLCASSLTGSPHSNQPQHFGDGTRLSIL.

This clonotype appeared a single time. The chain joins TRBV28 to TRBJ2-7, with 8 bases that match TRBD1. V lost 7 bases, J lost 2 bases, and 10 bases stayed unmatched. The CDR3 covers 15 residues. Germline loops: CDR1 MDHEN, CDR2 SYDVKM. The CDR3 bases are TGTGCCAGCACACTTGACCGGGACAGGCCCTACGAGCAGTACTTC. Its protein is CASTLDRDRPYEQYF. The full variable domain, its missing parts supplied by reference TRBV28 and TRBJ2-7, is DVKVTQSSRYLVKRTGEKVFLECVQDMDHENMFWYRQDPGLGLRLIYFSYDVKMKEKGDIPEGYSVSREKKERFSLILESASTNQTSMYLCASTLDRDRPYEQYFGPGTRLTVT.

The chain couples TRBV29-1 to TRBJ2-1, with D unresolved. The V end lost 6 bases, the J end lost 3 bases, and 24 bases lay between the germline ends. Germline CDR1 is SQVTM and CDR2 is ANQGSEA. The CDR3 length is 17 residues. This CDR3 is CSVAFGVMSSNYNEQFF. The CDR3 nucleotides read TGCAGCGTCGCGTTTGGCGTGATGTCCTCCAACTACAATGAGCAGTTCTTC.

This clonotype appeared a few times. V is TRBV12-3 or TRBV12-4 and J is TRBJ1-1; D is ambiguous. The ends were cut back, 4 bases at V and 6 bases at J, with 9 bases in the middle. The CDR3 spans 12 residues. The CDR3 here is CASSSFGAEAFF. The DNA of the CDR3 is TGTGCCAGCAGTTCCTTCGGCGCTGAAGCTTTCTTT.

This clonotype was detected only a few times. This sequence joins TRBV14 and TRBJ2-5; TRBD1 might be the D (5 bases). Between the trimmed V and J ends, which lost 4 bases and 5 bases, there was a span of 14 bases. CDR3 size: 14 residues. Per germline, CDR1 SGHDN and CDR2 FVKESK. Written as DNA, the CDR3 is TGTGCCAGCAGCCCAATAGACAGAGGCGAGACCCAGTACTTC. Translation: CASSPIDRGETQYF.

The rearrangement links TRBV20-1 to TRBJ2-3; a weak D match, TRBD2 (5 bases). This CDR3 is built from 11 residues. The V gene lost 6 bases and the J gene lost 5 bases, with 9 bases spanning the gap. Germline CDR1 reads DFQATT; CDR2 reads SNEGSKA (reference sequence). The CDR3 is CSAREGDTQYF. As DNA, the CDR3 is TGCAGTGCCCGGGAAGGAGATACGCAGTATTTT.

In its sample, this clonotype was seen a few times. In DNA form, the CDR3 reads TGTGCCAGCAGCTTAGCCCGGGGCGGGCTTGGGGCCAACGTCCTGACTTTC. Its protein is CASSLARGGLGANVLTF. The V and J genes are TRBV7-6 and TRBJ2-6; D assignment may be TRBD1 or TRBD2 (5 bases each). V was pared by 0 bases and J by 3 bases, with 12 bases between. Germline CDR1 and CDR2: SGHVS and FNYEAQ. The CDR3 length is 17 residues.

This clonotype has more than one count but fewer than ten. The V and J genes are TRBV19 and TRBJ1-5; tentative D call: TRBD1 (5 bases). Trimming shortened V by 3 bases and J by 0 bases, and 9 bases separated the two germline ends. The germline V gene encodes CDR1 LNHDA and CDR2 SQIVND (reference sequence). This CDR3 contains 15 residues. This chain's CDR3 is CASSIAGYSNQPQHF. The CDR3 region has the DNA TGTGCCAGTAGTATTGCAGGGTATAGCAATCAGCCCCAGCATTTT.

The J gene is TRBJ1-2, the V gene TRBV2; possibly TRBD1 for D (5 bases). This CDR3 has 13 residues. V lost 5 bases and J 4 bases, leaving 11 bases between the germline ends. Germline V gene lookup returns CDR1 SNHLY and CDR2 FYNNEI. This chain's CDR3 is CASSRQQSYGYTF. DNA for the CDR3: TGTGCCAGCAGTCGACAGCAGAGCTATGGCTACACCTTC. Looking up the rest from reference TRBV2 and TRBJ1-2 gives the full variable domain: EPEVTQTPSHQVTQMGQEVILRCVPISNHLYFYWYRQILGQKVEFLVSFYNNEISEKSEIFDDQFSVERPDGSNFTLKIRSTKLEDSAMYFCASSRQQSYGYTFGSGTRLTVV.

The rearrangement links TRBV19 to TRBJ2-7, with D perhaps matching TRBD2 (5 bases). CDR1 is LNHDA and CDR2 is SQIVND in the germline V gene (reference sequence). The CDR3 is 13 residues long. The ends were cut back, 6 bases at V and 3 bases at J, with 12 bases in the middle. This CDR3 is CASRGGLFYEQYF. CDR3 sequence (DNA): TGTGCCAGTAGAGGAGGATTATTCTACGAGCAGTACTTC. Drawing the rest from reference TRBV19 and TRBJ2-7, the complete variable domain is DGGITQSPKYLFRKEGQNVTLSCEQNLNHDAMYWYRQDPGQGLRLIYYSQIVNDFQKGDIAEGYSVSREKKESFPLTVTSAQKNPTAFYLCASRGGLFYEQYFGPGTRLTVT.

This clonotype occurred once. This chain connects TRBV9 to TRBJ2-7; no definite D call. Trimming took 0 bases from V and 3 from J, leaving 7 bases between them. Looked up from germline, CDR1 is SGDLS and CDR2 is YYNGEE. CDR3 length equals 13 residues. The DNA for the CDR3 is TGTGCCAGCAGCGTAGATCCTTACTACGAGCAGTACTTC. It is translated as CASSVDPYYEQYF. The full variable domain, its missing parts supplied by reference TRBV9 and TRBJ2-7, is DSGVTQTPKHLITATGQRVTLRCSPRSGDLSVYWYQQSLDQGLQFLIQYYNGEERAKGNILERFSAQQFPDLHSELNLSSLELGDSALYFCASSVDPYYEQYFGPGTRLTVT.